Presented here are 22 T cell receptor beta chains from one specimen sequenced in a study of glioma-infiltrating T cells (dated by TCRdb to the mid-2010s). The reads were generated on an Illumina MiSeq. TCR alpha and beta CDR3 regions were amplified with the iRepertoire nested amplicon-rescue multiplex PCR (arm-PCR) platform from RNA. Through fastp at Q25 and MiXCR, TCRdb rebuilt clones from the public reads, retaining in-frame beta chains. For every CDR3 protein sequence, its rows merge into one entry that carries the most common genes and DNA. In this sample the table shows some 5,800 distinct CDR3 sequences, about 28% of which occur a single time. Around 14% of the sample goes to the ten largest clones. Sequenced sample: glioma tissue, nonneoplastic brain tissue, or PBMCs (not recorded which). Receptors were obtained from a human donor with low-grade glioma or glioblastoma, undergoing nonglioma brain surgery, or in good health (not recorded which).

J is TRBJ1-5 and V is TRBV7-2, with D unresolved. Trimming took 5 bases from V and 8 from J, leaving 19 bases between them. Looked up from germline, CDR1 is SGHTA and CDR2 is FQGNSA. The CDR3 length is 15 residues. In DNA, the CDR3 is TGTGCCAGCAGCCAGAGTGTGCAAGGGAGTGAGCCCCAGCATTTT. Protein: CASSQSVQGSEPQHF.

This clonotype was recorded at least ten times. The chain employs TRBV19 and TRBJ2-3; TRBD2 might be the D (5 bases). The CDR3 consists of 15 residues. Germline assignment: CDR1 LNHDA and CDR2 SQIVND (reference sequence). The V gene lost 3 bases and the J gene lost 4 bases, with 14 bases spanning the gap. The CDR3 bases are TGTGCCAGTAGTATGGCCCTAGCCAGTCCAGATACGCAGTATTTT. Translation: CASSMALASPDTQYF.

The table lists this clonotype with many counts. The chain couples TRBV7-9 to TRBJ1-2, with D unresolved. V gave up 5 bases and J gave up 0 bases, with 13 bases separating them. Germline values: CDR1 SEHNR, CDR2 FQNEAQ (reference sequence). The CDR3 runs 15 residues. The CDR3 sequence is CASSPRLRTNYGYTF. The CDR3 nucleotides are TGTGCCAGCAGCCCGAGGCTCAGGACTAACTATGGCTACACCTTC.

Worth noting for this clonotype: A read error may produce the germline difference seen at one junction end. Here the CDR3 reads CASSPRTSINYNGQFF. As DNA, the CDR3 is TGTGCCAGCAGTCCCCGGACTAGCATTAACTACAATGGGCAGTTCTTC. This rearrangement joins TRBV12-3 or TRBV12-4 to TRBJ2-1, with 8 bases lining up with TRBD2. This CDR3 contains 16 residues.

V usage is TRBV6-1 and J usage is TRBJ2-1; tentatively, D is TRBD1 (5 bases). Germline CDR1 MNHNS, CDR2 SASEGT. V was shortened by 5 bases and J by 9 bases, with 20 bases between the two germline ends. The CDR3 spans 15 residues. CDR3 DNA: TGTGCCAGCAGTTCCGTAGGGGTGCGAAGGAGTGAGCAGTTCTTC. Protein product: CASSSVGVRRSEQFF.

The chain joins TRBV19 to TRBJ2-1; 8 bases map to TRBD2. Germline CDR1 and CDR2: LNHDA and SQIVND (reference sequence). The junction had 6 bases not matched to a gene; V was cut back by 5 bases and J by 3 bases. CDR3 length equals 15 residues. This chain's CDR3 is CASSDIAGLYNEQFF. CDR3 DNA: TGTGCCAGTAGTGACATAGCGGGACTCTACAATGAGCAGTTCTTC.

The chain uses TRBV28 and TRBJ2-7; perhaps TRBD1 as D (5 bases). TRBJ2-1 explains the end of the DNA better; the J call may be wrong. The length of the CDR3 is 15 residues. Germline values: CDR1 MDHEN, CDR2 SYDVKM. The CDR3 region has the DNA TGTGCCAGCAGAAGATCAGGGTTTAGCTACAATGAGCAGTTCTTC. Amino acid sequence: CASRRSGFSYNEQFF.

The chain employs TRBV28 and TRBJ2-7; 8 nucleotides agree with TRBD2. After removal of 5 bases from V and 2 bases from J, the junction contained 8 bases not matched to a gene. CDR3 length: 15 residues. The V gene's germline CDR1 is MDHEN and CDR2 SYDVKM. The CDR3, as DNA: TGTGCCAGCAGTCGGGGGGGGGGGGCGGCCTACGAGCAGTACTTC. Its protein product is CASSRGGGAAYEQYF.

In this sample, this clonotype turned up many times. V gene TRBV29-1 combines with J gene TRBJ2-5; 7 bases are shared with TRBD1. The CDR3 has 16 residues. CDR1 and CDR2 (germline): SQVTM, ANQGSEA. J gave up 1 base and V 4 bases, and 12 bases lay outside the gene matches. The CDR3 bases are TGCAGCGTTGTATTTCTCAGGGCAGGGGGCCAAGAGACCCAGTACTTC. This encodes CSVVFLRAGGQETQYF. The entire variable domain, with the rest obtained from reference TRBV29-1 and TRBJ2-5, is as follows: SAVISQKPSRDICQRGTSLTIQCQVDSQVTMMFWYRQQPGQSLTLIATANQGSEATYESGFVIDKFPISRPNLTFSTLTVSNMSPEDSSIYLCSVVFLRAGGQETQYFGPGTRLLVL.

CDR3 sequence reads: CASTSGTSTDTQYF. For the CDR3, the DNA is TGTGCCAGTACTAGCGGCACTAGCACAGATACGCAGTATTTT. The rearrangement links TRBV7-2 to TRBJ2-3, with 8 bases that match TRBD2. The CDR3 is made up of 14 amino acids. The junction had 5 bases not matched to a gene; V was cut back by 9 bases and J by 0 bases. CDR1 and CDR2 (germline): SGHTA, FQGNSA.

This clonotype was counted many times. The V and J genes are TRBV5-4 and TRBJ2-1, with a tentative D call TRBD2 (5 bases). Trimming stripped 4 bases from V and 0 bases from J, with 14 bases between. From germline, CDR1 is SGHNT and CDR2 YYREEE (reference sequence). The CDR3 loop spans 16 amino acids. CDR3 sequence: CASSRNGVSSYNEQFF. CDR3 coding DNA: TGTGCCAGCAGCCGTAACGGGGTGAGCTCCTACAATGAGCAGTTCTTC.

This clonotype was seen ten or more times. V usage is TRBV2 and J usage is TRBJ2-1; possible D gene TRBD1, 6 bases. Trimming removed 6 bases from V and 10 bases from J, with 13 bases in between. From germline, CDR1 is SNHLY and CDR2 FYNNEI. The CDR3 loop spans 12 amino acids. The CDR3 sequence: CASSDRFGEQFF. The CDR3 DNA is TGTGCCAGCAGCGACAGGTTTGGGGAGCAGTTCTTC. The variable domain in full, with the rest retrieved from reference TRBV2 and TRBJ2-1, is EPEVTQTPSHQVTQMGQEVILRCVPISNHLYFYWYRQILGQKVEFLVSFYNNEISEKSEIFDDQFSVERPDGSNFTLKIRSTKLEDSAMYFCASSDRFGEQFFGPGTRLTVL.

For this clonotype: A read error may produce the germline difference seen at one junction end. V is TRBV24-1 and J is TRBJ2-3, with a weak D call TRBD1 (5 bases). Germline assignment: CDR1 KGHDR and CDR2 SFDVKD. The CDR3 loop spans 13 amino acids. CDR3 in DNA: TGTGCCACTAGTCGGCAGGGAAGAGATGCGCAGTATTTT. It codes for CATSRQGRDAQYF.

Within the sample, this clonotype is medium-sized. The rearrangement uses TRBV20-1 and TRBJ2-1; no reliable D call. The CDR3 contains 13 residues. The germline V gene has CDR1 DFQATT and CDR2 SNEGSKA (reference sequence). V lost 0 bases and J lost 6, with 9 bases in between. This CDR3 is CSARELTSNEQFF. In nucleotides, the CDR3 is TGCAGTGCTAGAGAACTTACTTCCAATGAGCAGTTCTTC.

This clonotype came up many times. The chain has TRBV7-6 and TRBJ2-1; no definite D call. Germline CDR1 is SGHVS and CDR2 is FNYEAQ. Trimming left V 5 bases short and J 15 bases short, with 20 bases between. This CDR3 has 13 amino acids. The CDR3 spells CASSEMLTTVVFF. DNA of the CDR3: TGTGCCAGCAGCGAGATGTTGACAACAGTGGTGTTCTTC.

Of note for this clonotype: A junction boundary mismatches the germline segment, possibly from a read error. This chain uses TRBV27 with TRBJ2-7, with D perhaps matching TRBD2 (6 bases). CDR1 MNHEY and CDR2 SMNVEV come from the germline V gene (reference sequence). CDR3 length equals 13 residues. The CDR3, as DNA: TGTGCCGGCAGTTTCCACGGGGGAGGAGAGCAGTACTTC. Residues: CAGSFHGGGEQYF.

This clonotype was counted at least ten times. The chain recombines TRBV12-5 with TRBJ1-1, with D possibly TRBD1 on 5 matching bases. This CDR3 comprises 15 residues. The V end was cut by 2 bases, the J end by 1 base, with 11 bases between. Germline V gene data show CDR1 as LGHNT and CDR2 as FRNRAP. CDR3 region: CASGLNTGTNTEAFF. CDR3 bases: TGTGCTAGTGGTTTGAATACAGGAACGAACACTGAAGCTTTCTTT.

This clonotype has at least ten counts. The J gene is TRBJ2-5, the V gene TRBV12-3 or TRBV12-4; no clear D. This CDR3 comprises 14 residues. V was trimmed by 2 bases and J by 7 bases, leaving 14 bases between them. The CDR3 here is CASSLLAKRGTQYF. The CDR3 bases are TGTGCCAGCAGTTTATTAGCAAAAAGAGGGACCCAGTACTTC.

This clonotype is judged medium-sized (0.01 to 0.1%). The V and J genes are TRBV20-1 and TRBJ2-7; D uncertain. The CDR3 contains 14 residues. The V end lost 3 bases, the J end lost 0 bases, and 12 bases lay between the germline ends. The germline gives CDR1 DFQATT, CDR2 SNEGSKA (reference sequence). In nucleotides, the CDR3 is TGCAGTGCTAGGTGGAGAGCCTGCTCCTACGAGCAGTACGTC. It codes for CSARWRACSYEQYV.

V usage is TRBV29-1 and J usage is TRBJ1-2; 8 nucleotides align to TRBD1. This CDR3 contains 12 residues. V lost 3 bases, J lost 4 bases, and 1 base stayed unmatched. Germline V gene lookup returns CDR1 SQVTM and CDR2 ANQGSEA. CDR3 amino acids: CSVDGTGYGYTF. The CDR3 region has the DNA TGCAGCGTTGACGGGACAGGCTATGGCTACACCTTC.

By its share, this clonotype is medium-sized. The CDR3 reads CATSDSPAQGRPNEQYF. In DNA form, the CDR3 reads TGTGCCACCAGTGATTCCCCGGCGCAGGGTCGTCCTAACGAGCAGTACTTC. The chain links TRBV24-1 to TRBJ2-7; TRBD1 is a possible D gene (5 bases). V lost 2 bases and J 5 bases, leaving 21 bases between the germline ends. Germline CDR1 is KGHDR and CDR2 is SFDVKD. This CDR3 contains 17 residues.

This clonotype has at least ten counts. The chain carries TRBV19 and TRBJ1-5, with a possible D match to TRBD1 (6 bases). Trimming removed 5 bases from V and 3 bases from J, with 11 bases in between. Germline V gene lookup returns CDR1 LNHDA and CDR2 SQIVND (reference sequence). This CDR3 comprises 14 residues. As DNA, the CDR3 is TGTGCCAGTAGTCCTACAGGGCCCAATCAGCCCCAGCATTTT. Residues: CASSPTGPNQPQHF.